The source of this TCR beta chain is a study of T-cell memory formation after mild COVID-19. Constant-segment-primed 5'RACE gave TCR alpha and TCR beta cDNA libraries with sample barcodes and UMIs. TCRdb independently ran MiXCR on the 5' RACE reads; one entry per CDR3 protein. The table shows some 160,000 distinct CDR3 sequences, with around a third occurring only once. This clonotype occurred a few times. CDR1 and CDR2 (germline): SQVTM, ANQGSEA. This CDR3 is 12 amino acids long. V was clipped by 8 bases and J by 1 base; unmatched bases: 3. Sequenced: PBMCs or a T cell subset sorted from them (not recorded which). The genes are TRBV29-1 and TRBJ2-5, with 8 bases that match TRBD1. The source of this sequence is an adult woman who had mild COVID-19 (a few samples of this study predate the infection). Cell type and time point are not known. CDR3 residues: CSTGQGQETQYF. CDR3 bases: TGCAGCACTGGACAGGGCCAAGAGACCCAGTACTTC. Combining the CDR3 with reference TRBV29-1 and TRBJ2-5 gives the whole variable domain SAVISQKPSRDICQRGTSLTIQCQVDSQVTMMFWYRQQPGQSLTLIATANQGSEATYESGFVIDKFPISRPNLTFSTLTVSNMSPEDSSIYLCSTGQGQETQYFGPGTRLLVL.